This section outlines one T cell receptor beta chain sequence together with its context. The target antigen is unknown. The data stem from a study of CXCR3-negative and CXCR3-positive naive CD8 T cells. Study overall: Total TRB output reached 120 million to 150 million reads, about 1.5 +/- 0.3 million per library.

The study's findings and limits: TRB CDR3 hydrophobicity was greater in CXCR3-positive naive cells than in CXCR3-negative naive cells. For memory CD8+ cells diversity was much lower, but both naive subsets had comparably high diversity.

cDNA libraries for TRB were generated by 5' RACE incorporating UMI labels. No DNA is given; TCRdb re-called the 5' RACE reads and lists each CDR3 protein once. The sample's table shows around 140,000 distinct CDR3 sequences. The CDR3 is made up of 15 amino acids. The sequence derives from a human donor in good health. Some clones in this sample may be carry-over from other donors' samples. The sequencing input was naive CXCR3+ CD8+ T cells from blood. Specified subset: CD45RO-CCR7+CD27+CD95- naive CD8+ T cells expressing CXCR3 (TNR3+). The chain has TRBV12-3 or TRBV12-4 and TRBJ2-5; TCRdb designates TRBD2, a call that cannot be tested without DNA. The CDR3 here is CASSPGLAVQETQYF.